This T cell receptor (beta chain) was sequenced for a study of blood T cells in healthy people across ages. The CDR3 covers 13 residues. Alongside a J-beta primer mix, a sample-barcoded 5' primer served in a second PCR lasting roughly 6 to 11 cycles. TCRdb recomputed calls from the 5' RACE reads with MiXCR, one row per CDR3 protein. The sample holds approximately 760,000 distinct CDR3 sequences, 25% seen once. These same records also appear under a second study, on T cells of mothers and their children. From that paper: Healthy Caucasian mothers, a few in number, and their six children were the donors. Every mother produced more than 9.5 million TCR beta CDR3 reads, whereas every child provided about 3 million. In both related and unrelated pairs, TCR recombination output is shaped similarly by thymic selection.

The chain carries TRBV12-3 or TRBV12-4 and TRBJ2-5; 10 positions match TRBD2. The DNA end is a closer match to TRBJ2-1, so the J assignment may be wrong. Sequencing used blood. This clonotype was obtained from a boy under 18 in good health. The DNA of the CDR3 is TGTGCCAGCACTAGCGGGGGTCAACATGAGCAGTTCTTC. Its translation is CASTSGGQHEQFF.